One and the same sample provided the 20 T cell receptor beta chains below, sequenced in a study of a mutant IDH1 vaccine in newly diagnosed glioma. Time point given: week 47, end of study. Topical imiquimod was applied with each vaccine dose, which held 300 ug of mutant IDH1 20-mer peptide. These TCRs are of unknown antigen specificity. Clones were read by immunoSEQ multiplex PCR, and TCRdb kept only the in-frame ones, dropping some. The sample holds roughly 56,000 clones; about 80% are singletons and the top ten take around 4.9%. The source material was PBMCs, sampled from a glioma patient whose treatment included an IDH1 peptide vaccine. These receptors all come from a middle-aged woman with glioma. Some clones in this sample may be carry-over from other donors' samples.

The V gene is TRBV11-3, the J gene TRBJ2-1; 12 bases agree with TRBD2. The trim removed 5 bases at V and 1 base at J, leaving 15 bases unmatched. Germline CDR1 reads SGHNT; CDR2 reads YENEEA. The CDR3 has 20 residues. The CDR3 spells CASSHPRELAGGPSYNEQFF. The CDR3 coding sequence is TGTGCCAGCAGCCATCCTCGGGAACTAGCGGGGGGACCGTCCTACAATGAGCAGTTCTTC.

V gene TRBV11-1 combines with J gene TRBJ1-2, with 7 bases lining up with TRBD1. This CDR3 has 14 residues. Germline values: CDR1 SGHAT, CDR2 FQDESV (reference sequence). The trim removed 4 bases at V and 5 bases at J, leaving 7 bases unmatched. The CDR3 bases are TGTGCCAGCAGCTCCGGGACAGTCGGTTATGGCTACACCTTC. It specifies CASSSGTVGYGYTF. Full variable domain (rest looked up from reference TRBV11-1 and TRBJ1-2): EAEVAQSPRYKITEKSQAVAFWCDPISGHATLYWYRQILGQGPELLVQFQDESVVDDSQLPKDRFSAERLKGVDSTLKIQPAELGDSAMYLCASSSGTVGYGYTFGSGTRLTVV.

This rearrangement joins TRBV7-2 to TRBJ2-3, with 11 bases that match TRBD2. With 5 bases clipped from V and 2 bases from J, the junction kept 9 bases outside the gene matches. From germline, CDR1 is SGHTA and CDR2 FQGNSA. The CDR3 runs 17 residues. DNA of the CDR3: TGTGCCAGCAGCCGATTAGGGACTAGCGGATCCACAGATACGCAGTATTTT. Its translation is CASSRLGTSGSTDTQYF.

The V gene is TRBV6-1, the J gene TRBJ2-6, with D uncertain. There are 15 residues in the CDR3. Trimming took 3 bases from V and 0 from J, leaving 6 bases between them. Germline V gene sequence: CDR1 MNHNS, CDR2 SASEGT. The CDR3 DNA reads TGTGCCAGCAGTGATCACAGCTCTGGGGCCAACGTCCTGACTTTC. Translation: CASSDHSSGANVLTF.

This rearrangement joins TRBV15 to TRBJ1-1; D call uncertain. The CDR3 covers 17 residues. Germline assignment: CDR1 LNHNV and CDR2 YYDKDF (reference sequence). V was clipped by 0 bases and J by 0 bases, with 14 bases between them. CDR3 sequence reads: CATSRDSLGRLNTEAFF. The CDR3 DNA reads TGTGCCACCAGCAGAGATTCTCTAGGACGCCTGAACACTGAAGCTTTCTTT.

The table lists this clone with a count of one. CDR3 nucleotides: TGTGCCAGCAGAAGGGATTTCTACGAGCAGTACTTC. Translated: CASRRDFYEQYF. This chain joins TRBV6-6 and TRBJ2-7; D is undetermined. The V gene lost 6 bases and the J gene lost 3 bases, with 9 bases spanning the gap. This CDR3 comprises 12 residues. CDR1 and CDR2 (germline): MNHNY, SVGAGI (reference sequence).

The genes are TRBV6-6 and TRBJ2-5; 10 bases agree with TRBD1. The CDR3 has 14 amino acids. The V gene end was trimmed by 6 bases and the J gene end by 1 base; junction bases not matched to a gene: 2. Germline V gene lookup returns CDR1 MNHNY and CDR2 SVGAGI (reference sequence). CDR3 sequence: CASRRTGGQETQYF. The CDR3 DNA reads TGTGCCAGCAGGAGGACAGGGGGCCAAGAGACCCAGTACTTC.

The chain has TRBV12-5 and TRBJ2-2; TRBD1 or TRBD2 may be the D gene (5 bases each). CDR3 length equals 15 residues. V was shortened by 9 bases and J by 6 bases, with 20 bases between the two germline ends. The germline V gene encodes CDR1 LGHNT and CDR2 FRNRAP. The CDR3 coding sequence is TGTGCTAGCGTCACCCCGGGACCGGGACCCGGGGAGCTGTTTTTT. Protein: CASVTPGPGPGELFF.

CDR3 in DNA: TGTGCCAGTAGAACAAGTAGCAATCAGCCCCAGCATTTT. Translated, it gives CASRTSSNQPQHF. This sequence joins TRBV19 and TRBJ1-5; unclear D gene. The CDR3 has 13 amino acids. V shed 6 bases and J shed 0 bases, with 6 bases lying between them. Germline values: CDR1 LNHDA, CDR2 SQIVND (reference sequence). Full variable domain (remainder filled in from reference TRBV19 and TRBJ1-5): DGGITQSPKYLFRKEGQNVTLSCEQNLNHDAMYWYRQDPGQGLRLIYYSQIVNDFQKGDIAEGYSVSREKKESFPLTVTSAQKNPTAFYLCASRTSSNQPQHFGDGTRLSIL.

The chain recombines TRBV11-2 with TRBJ2-1; no clear D gene. CDR3 size: 18 residues. From germline, CDR1 is SGHAT and CDR2 FQNNGV. Trimming removed 1 base at V and 0 bases at J, with 16 bases between. The DNA for the CDR3 is TGTGCCAGCAGCTTAGCGGGCCGCCTCTCAAGCTCCTACAATGAGCAGTTCTTC. It yields the protein CASSLAGRLSSSYNEQFF.

The chain combines TRBV7-9 with TRBJ2-1; D gene ambiguous. The germline CDR1 and CDR2 sequences are SEHNR and FQNEAQ (reference sequence). Trimming shortened V by 4 bases and J by 0 bases, and 16 bases separated the two germline ends. The CDR3 sequence is 17 residues long. This CDR3 reads CASSSRIPPFSYNEQFF. CDR3 bases: TGTGCCAGCAGCTCACGTATCCCACCCTTCTCCTACAATGAGCAGTTCTTC.

The chain couples TRBV7-8 to TRBJ1-4, with D maybe TRBD1 (5 bases). The CDR3 is made up of 17 amino acids. V was clipped by 4 bases and J by 8 bases, with 23 bases between them. Germline V lookup: CDR1 SGHVS, CDR2 FQNEAQ. The DNA of the CDR3 is TGTGCCAGCAGCTCCTCACGGGGGGGAGGGGTTGGGGAAAAACTGTTTTTT. This sequence encodes CASSSSRGGGVGEKLFF.

The rearrangement joins TRBV11-2 to TRBJ1-4; D remains ambiguous. The CDR3 runs 13 residues. V was trimmed by 0 bases and J by 10 bases, leaving 9 bases between them. CDR1 and CDR2 (germline): SGHAT, FQNNGV. CDR3 residues: CASSLDGIGKLFF. Here the CDR3 DNA reads TGTGCCAGCAGCTTAGACGGAATAGGAAAACTGTTTTTT.

The V gene is TRBV7-2, the J gene TRBJ1-1; possible D gene TRBD1, 6 bases. Germline assignment: CDR1 SGHTA and CDR2 FQGNSA. The CDR3 runs 15 residues. V was cut by 1 base and J by 6 bases, with 15 bases left in between. CDR3 DNA: TGTGCCAGCAGCTTAGACTTCAGGGGCCCATCTGAAGCTTTCTTT. As protein: CASSLDFRGPSEAFF.

V gene TRBV4-1 combines with J gene TRBJ1-1; D call uncertain. V was cut by 0 bases and J by 1 base, with 9 bases left in between. The CDR3 consists of 15 residues. Germline loops: CDR1 MGHRA, CDR2 YSYEKL. The CDR3 loop is CASSQDRVPNTEAFF. The CDR3 DNA sequence: TGCGCCAGCAGCCAAGATAGGGTACCGAACACTGAAGCTTTCTTT.

This clone counts as large. V is TRBV2 and J is TRBJ2-7; D might be TRBD2 (6 bases). CDR3 length: 14 residues. With 6 bases removed from V and 3 bases from J, the gap between germline ends came to 15 bases. Germline V gene lookup returns CDR1 SNHLY and CDR2 FYNNEI. CDR3 nucleotide sequence: TGTGCCAGCAGGCCGGGACTCCACCACTACGAGCAGTACTTC. As protein: CASRPGLHHYEQYF.

The chain carries TRBV6-6 and TRBJ2-1; 9 bases map to TRBD2. The germline V gene encodes CDR1 MNHNY and CDR2 SVGAGI (reference sequence). The CDR3 spans 15 residues. V lost 6 bases and J lost 9; bases outside the gene matches: 12. The CDR3 region is CASSTGLAVVSEQFF. The CDR3 DNA sequence: TGTGCCAGCAGCACGGGACTAGCTGTAGTATCTGAGCAGTTCTTC.

The rearrangement joins TRBV7-2 to TRBJ1-6, with D possibly TRBD1 on 6 matching bases. The CDR3 extends over 13 amino acids. Per germline, CDR1 SGHTA and CDR2 FQGNSA. V was pared by 5 bases and J by 10 bases, with 12 bases between. The CDR3 is CASSPRGISPLHF. The CDR3 DNA sequence: TGTGCCAGCAGCCCTAGGGGGATCTCACCCCTCCACTTT.

CDR3 protein: CAWNRPGASNYGYTF. The CDR3 DNA reads as TGTGCCTGGAATCGGCCAGGGGCTTCTAACTATGGCTACACCTTC. The chain links TRBV30 to TRBJ1-2; TRBD1 is a possible D gene (6 bases). Germline CDR1 GTSNPN, CDR2 SVGIG (reference sequence). The CDR3 contains 15 residues. V shed 4 bases and J shed 0 bases, with 15 bases lying between them. Full variable domain (remainder filled in from reference TRBV30 and TRBJ1-2): SQTIHQWPATLVQPVGSPLSLECTVEGTSNPNLYWYRQAAGRGLQLLFYSVGIGQISSEVPQNLSASRPQDRQFILSSKKLLLSDSGFYLCAWNRPGASNYGYTFGSGTRLTVV.

This clone turned up a few times. The rearrangement links TRBV7-8 to TRBJ1-3; 7 bases line up with TRBD1. Germline values: CDR1 SGHVS, CDR2 FQNEAQ. The junction had 3 bases not matched to a gene; V was cut back by 3 bases and J by 4 bases. CDR3 length equals 14 residues. CDR3 residues: CASSFRGGGNTIYF. The CDR3 DNA is TGTGCCAGCAGCTTCAGGGGGGGCGGAAACACCATATATTTT.